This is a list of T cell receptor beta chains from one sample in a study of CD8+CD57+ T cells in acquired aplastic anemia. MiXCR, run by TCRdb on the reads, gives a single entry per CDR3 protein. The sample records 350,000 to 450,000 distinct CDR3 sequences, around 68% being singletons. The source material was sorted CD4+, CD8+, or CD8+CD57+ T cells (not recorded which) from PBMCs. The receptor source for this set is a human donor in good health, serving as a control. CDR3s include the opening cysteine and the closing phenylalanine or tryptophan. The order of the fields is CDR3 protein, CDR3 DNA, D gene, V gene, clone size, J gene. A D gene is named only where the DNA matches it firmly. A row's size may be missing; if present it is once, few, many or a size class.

CASSVGQGVDEQYF,TGTGCCAGCAGTGTAGGACAGGGGGTCGACGAGCAGTACTTC,TRBD1,TRBV2,many,TRBJ2-7
CATPGQGYTEAFF,TGTGCCACCCCTGGTCAGGGGTACACTGAAGCTTTCTTT,-,TRBV12-3/TRBV12-4,-,TRBJ1-1
CSASLQGMNYGYTF,TGCAGTGCTAGTCTACAGGGGATGAACTATGGCTACACCTTC,TRBD1,TRBV20-1,-,TRBJ1-2
CATSPGLKSDGYTF,TGTGCCACCAGCCCCGGCCTAAAATCGGATGGCTACACCTTC,-,TRBV15,-,TRBJ1-2
CASSPPQGPDSGLTF,TGTGCCAGCAGCCCTCCGCAGGGGCCCGACTCTGGCCTCACCTTC,-,TRBV7-2,-,TRBJ1-2
CATLYTGDTEAFF,TGTGCCACCCTCTATACAGGGGACACTGAAGCTTTCTTT,TRBD1,TRBV6-1,many,TRBJ1-1
CSANSQVTQYNEQFF,TGCAGTGCTAACAGCCAAGTGACCCAGTACAATGAGCAGTTCTTC,-,TRBV20-1,-,TRBJ2-1
CASRDVLAGQETQYF,TGCGCCAGCAGGGATGTACTAGCGGGGCAAGAGACCCAGTACTTC,TRBD2,TRBV5-1,many,TRBJ2-5
CSAEEGGSNYGYTF,TGCAGTGCTGAAGAGGGAGGTTCAAACTATGGCTACACCTTC,-,TRBV20-1,many,TRBJ1-2
CASSLGTRTGYGYTF,TGTGCCAGTAGTTTAGGAACCAGGACAGGGTATGGCTACACCTTC,TRBD1,TRBV11-1,-,TRBJ1-2
CSVEGADYSEQFF,TGCAGCGTTGAAGGCGCAGATTACAGTGAGCAGTTCTTC,-,TRBV29-1,-,TRBJ2-1
CASSVDIRDEAFF,TGTGCCAGCAGCGTAGATATAAGGGATGAAGCTTTCTTT,-,TRBV9,-,TRBJ1-1